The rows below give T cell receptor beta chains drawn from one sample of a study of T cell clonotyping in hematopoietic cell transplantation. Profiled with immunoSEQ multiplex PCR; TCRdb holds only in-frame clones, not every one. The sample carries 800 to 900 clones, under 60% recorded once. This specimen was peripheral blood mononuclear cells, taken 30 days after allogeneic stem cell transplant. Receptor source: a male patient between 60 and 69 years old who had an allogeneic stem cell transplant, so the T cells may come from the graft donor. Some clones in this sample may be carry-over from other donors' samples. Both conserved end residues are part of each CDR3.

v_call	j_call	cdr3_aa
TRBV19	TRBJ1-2	CASSVRQGADYGYTF
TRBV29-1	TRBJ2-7	CSVAQGANEQYF
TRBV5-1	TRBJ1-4	CASSPSAGGVYEKLFF
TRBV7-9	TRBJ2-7	CASSVDSHEQYF
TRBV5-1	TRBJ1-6	CASRQDLRNSPLHF
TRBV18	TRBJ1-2	CASSPVREAFGYTF
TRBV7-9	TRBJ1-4	CASSEYESRSNEKLFF
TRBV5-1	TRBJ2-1	CASSWGLAGVYNEQFF
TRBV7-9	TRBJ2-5	CASSLLAGETQYF
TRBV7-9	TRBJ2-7	CASSMTYYEQYF
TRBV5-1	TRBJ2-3	CASNPGRSLTDTQYF
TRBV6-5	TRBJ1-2	CASNSRQRRYGYTF
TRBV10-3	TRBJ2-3	CASHRGGQTLTDTQYF
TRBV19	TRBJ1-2	CASLRDYGYTF
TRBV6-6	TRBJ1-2	CASSLEGLSVYGYTF
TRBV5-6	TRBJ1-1	CASTRGVAEAFF
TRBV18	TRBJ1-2	CASSPSGAGYTF
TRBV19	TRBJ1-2	CASSGEGGDYYGYTF
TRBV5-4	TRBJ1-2	CASSLAGTRNSYGYTF
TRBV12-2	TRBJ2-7	CASRLARGQGLYEQYF
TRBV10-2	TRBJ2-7	CASQNDRSSYEQYF
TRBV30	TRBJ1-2	CAWSGGLGGWGYTF
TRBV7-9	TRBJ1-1	CASSFCSGDRLCTEAFF
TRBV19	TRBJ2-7	CASSSPGTGGYYEQYF
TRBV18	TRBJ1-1	CASSPRGGGTEAFF
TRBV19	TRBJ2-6	CASSILRAGANVLTF
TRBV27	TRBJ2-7	CASSRGIYEQYF
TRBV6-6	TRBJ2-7	CATVDFEQYF
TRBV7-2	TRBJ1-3	CASSFPSLGGNTIYF
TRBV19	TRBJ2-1	CASIPGRNSYNEQFF
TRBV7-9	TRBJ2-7	CASRRDGTYEQYF
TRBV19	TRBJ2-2	CASTLAGTGELFF
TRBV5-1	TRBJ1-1	CASSLFGGENTEAFF
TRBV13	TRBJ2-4	CASSSSGGEAKNIQYF
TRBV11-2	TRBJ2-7	CASSLGPSSSYEQYF
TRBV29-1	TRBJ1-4	CSVGAGGAKEKLFF
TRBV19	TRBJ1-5	CASSIGTGWQPQHF
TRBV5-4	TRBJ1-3	CASIQGTSSGNTIYF
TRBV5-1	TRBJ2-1	CASSLGVNSIGLNNEQFF
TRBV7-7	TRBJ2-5	CASSSDWGRLETQYF
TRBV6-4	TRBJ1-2	CASSEGTGYGYTF
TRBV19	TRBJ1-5	CASRYGVELQPQHF
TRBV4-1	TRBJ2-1	CASSGRTGETYNEQFF
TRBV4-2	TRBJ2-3	CASSQESVPLPDTQYF
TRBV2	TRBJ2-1	CASRRHTGTGGEQFF
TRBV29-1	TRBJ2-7	CSVEDLGYEQYF
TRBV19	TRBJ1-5	CASSMDSLFSDSNQPQHF
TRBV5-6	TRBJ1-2	CASSFSSNYGYTF
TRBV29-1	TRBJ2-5	CSVDRTGVQTQYF
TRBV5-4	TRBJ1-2	CASSLGPANYGYTF
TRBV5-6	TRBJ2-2	CASSGLAGAANTGELFF
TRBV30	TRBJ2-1	CAWGGLAKLQFF
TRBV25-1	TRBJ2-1	CASSESVAGAVNEQFF
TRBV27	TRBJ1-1	CASSARTGRADTEAFF
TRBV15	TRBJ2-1	CATSASSDEQFF
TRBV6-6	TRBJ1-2	CASSPTDRGRYGYTF
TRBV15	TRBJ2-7	CATSRDSARLAYEQYF
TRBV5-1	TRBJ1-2	CASTQGYGYTF
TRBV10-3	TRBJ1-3	CAISESSLVPGNTIYF